The 15 T cell receptor beta chains below come from one sample, sequenced in a study of human T cells and chemical hapten exposure. As to time point: pre-sensitization, week 0. Treatment reported: therapeutic diphenylcyclopropenone sensitization with weekly scalp DPC. TCRdb re-derived calls from the RACE reads in MiXCR, one entry per CDR3 protein. Altogether 350,000 to 450,000 distinct CDR3 sequences are present, approximately 5% being singletons, with the ten largest covering 2.6%. Sample: whole blood, taken in connection with sensitization to the hapten diphenylcyclopropenone (DPC). All receptors derive from a woman aged 45 to 65 with alopecia areata. Some clones in this sample may be carry-over from other donors' samples.

This clonotype showed up many times. This sequence joins TRBV18 and TRBJ1-1, with a weak D call TRBD1 (6 bases). V shed 5 bases and J shed 3 bases, with 10 bases lying between them. Germline V gene data show CDR1 as KGHSH and CDR2 as LQKENI. The CDR3 spans 13 residues. CDR3 nucleotide sequence: TGTGCCAGCTCAACAAGGGGGGACACTGAAGCTTTCTTT. As protein: CASSTRGDTEAFF.

Ten or more counts support this clonotype. The chain recombines TRBV3-1 with TRBJ1-5; possible D gene TRBD1, 6 bases. The CDR3 length is 13 residues. Trimming stripped 3 bases from V and 9 bases from J, with 12 bases between. CDR1 LGHDT and CDR2 YNNKEL come from the germline V gene (reference sequence). CDR3 nucleotide sequence: TGTGCCAGCAGCCAGGGGCGGGGGGCGCCCCAGCATTTT. Residues: CASSQGRGAPQHF.

This clonotype was seen only once. The chain employs TRBV9 and TRBJ1-6, with D perhaps TRBD1 (5 bases). This CDR3 comprises 16 residues. The V end was cut by 4 bases, the J end by 10 bases, with 21 bases between. Germline-derived CDR1 and CDR2 are SGDLS and YYNGEE. In nucleotides, the CDR3 is TGTGCCAGCAGCCCGTTGGGGTTAGCGGGGCAATCACCCCTCCACTTT. It specifies CASSPLGLAGQSPLHF.

In its sample, this clonotype was seen many times. The chain couples TRBV20-1 to TRBJ2-3; D might be TRBD1 (6 bases). This CDR3 is 15 amino acids long. Per the germline V gene, CDR1 is DFQATT and CDR2 is SNEGSKA (reference sequence). V was pared by 3 bases and J by 3 bases, with 16 bases between. The chain's CDR3 is CSASSEAGVTDTQYF. The CDR3 coding sequence is TGCAGTGCTAGCTCGGAGGCAGGGGTAACAGATACGCAGTATTTT.

The chain uses TRBV7-2 and TRBJ2-5; D gene ambiguous. The length of the CDR3 is 14 residues. Per germline, CDR1 SGHTA and CDR2 FQGNSA. V gave up 5 bases and J gave up 4 bases, with 14 bases separating them. In nucleotides, the CDR3 is TGTGCCAGCAGCCCTACCCGGGCCCCAGAGACCCAGTACTTC. Residues: CASSPTRAPETQYF.

This clonotype was recorded a few times. The chain joins TRBV6-6 to TRBJ2-1; 8 bases map to TRBD2. Germline CDR1 MNHNY, CDR2 SVGAGI (reference sequence). Trimming took 2 bases from V and 7 from J; bases not matched to a gene: 13. This CDR3 is built from 17 residues. CDR3 coding DNA: TGTGCCAGCAGTTACCTAGGGTCGGGAGGGCCTGGGAATGAGCAGTTCTTC. It translates to CASSYLGSGGPGNEQFF.

At least ten counts were recorded for this clonotype. The chain has TRBV6-6 and TRBJ2-7, with a weak D call TRBD2 (6 bases). Trimming cost V 2 bases and J 6 bases, with 11 bases left between them. In germline, CDR1 is MNHNY, CDR2 SVGAGI (reference sequence). The CDR3 spans 13 residues. In DNA form, the CDR3 reads TGTGCCAGCAGTTACGGCCAGGGAGGCGAGCAGTACTTC. Translation gives CASSYGQGGEQYF.

This clonotype was seen a few times. The chain recombines TRBV29-1 with TRBJ1-5, with D possibly being TRBD1 (5 bases). The CDR3 extends over 13 amino acids. Trimming took 7 bases from V and 3 from J, leaving 13 bases between them. Germline V gene lookup returns CDR1 SQVTM and CDR2 ANQGSEA. The CDR3 DNA sequence: TGCAGCGCGTTACAGGATTACAATCAGCCCCAGCATTTT. Translating gives CSALQDYNQPQHF.

The rearrangement links TRBV15 to TRBJ2-3; D is undetermined. This CDR3 has 14 amino acids. Germline lookup yields CDR1 LNHNV and CDR2 YYDKDF (reference sequence). V was cut by 1 base and J by 4 bases, with 9 bases left in between. This CDR3 is CATSRVSPPDTQYF. The CDR3 nucleotides are TGTGCCACCAGCAGAGTGAGTCCCCCAGATACGCAGTATTTT.

This clonotype was counted many times. V and J are TRBV29-1 and TRBJ1-1; D unclear. V lost 7 bases and J 0 bases, leaving 9 bases between the germline ends. There are 12 residues in the CDR3. In germline, CDR1 is SQVTM, CDR2 ANQGSEA. CDR3 bases: TGCAGCGGAGCCTTCTTGAACACTGAAGCTTTCTTT. Amino acid sequence: CSGAFLNTEAFF.

The genes are TRBV7-9 and TRBJ1-2; D might be TRBD1 (5 bases). The V and J ends lost 4 bases and 4 bases respectively, with 13 bases between them. CDR3 length equals 14 residues. Germline CDR1 reads SEHNR; CDR2 reads FQNEAQ (reference sequence). CDR3 residues: CASSSEGRFYGYTF. The DNA of the CDR3 is TGTGCCAGCAGCTCAGAGGGACGGTTCTATGGCTACACCTTC.

V and J are TRBV7-6 and TRBJ1-5, with TRBD1 matching 7 bases. This CDR3 is built from 15 residues. From germline, CDR1 is SGHVS and CDR2 FNYEAQ. Losses at the gene ends were 4 bases for V and 4 bases for J; bases not matched to a gene: 7. This chain's CDR3 is CASSSYRGQNQPQHF. For the CDR3, the DNA is TGTGCCAGCAGCTCCTACAGGGGTCAAAATCAGCCCCAGCATTTT.

This clonotype appeared a few times. This sequence joins TRBV5-1 and TRBJ2-3; D gene unclear. The germline CDR1 and CDR2 sequences are SGHRS and YFSETQ. This CDR3 region has 13 residues. Trimming stripped 0 bases from V and 4 bases from J, with 6 bases between. The CDR3 loop is CASSLAPADTQYF. The CDR3 coding sequence is TGCGCCAGCAGCTTGGCCCCGGCAGATACGCAGTATTTT.

The rearrangement links TRBV6-1 to TRBJ1-4; D is unclear. V lost 6 bases and J 14 bases, leaving 19 bases between the germline ends. Germline V gives CDR1 MNHNS, CDR2 SASEGT. The CDR3 is made up of 13 amino acids. The chain's CDR3 is CASRLRPSPYLFF. The CDR3 nucleotides are TGTGCCAGCAGACTCCGACCCTCCCCTTACCTGTTTTTT.

This clonotype showed up just a few times. The rearrangement joins TRBV6-5 to TRBJ2-5; weak D call: TRBD1 (6 bases). Germline V gene data show CDR1 as MNHEY and CDR2 as SVGAGI. Deletions cut 6 bases from V and 2 bases from J, with 19 bases between. The CDR3 spans 16 residues. Here the CDR3 DNA reads TGTGCCAGCAGACCTATCCAGACAGGAAAACAAGAGACCCAGTACTTC. It codes for CASRPIQTGKQETQYF.